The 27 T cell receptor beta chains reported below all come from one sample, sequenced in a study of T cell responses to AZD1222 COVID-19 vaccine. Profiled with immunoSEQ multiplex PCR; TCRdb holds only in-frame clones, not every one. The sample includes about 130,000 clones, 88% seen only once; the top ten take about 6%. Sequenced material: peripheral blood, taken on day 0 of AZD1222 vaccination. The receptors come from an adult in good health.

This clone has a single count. The CDR3 DNA is TGTGCCAGCAGCTCGACTGGCTACGAGCAGTACTTC. Translated, it gives CASSSTGYEQYF. The rearrangement joins TRBV5-4 to TRBJ2-7; no firm D call. CDR1 is SGHNT, CDR2 YYREEE, per germline (reference sequence). V was clipped by 3 bases and J by 3 bases, with 7 bases between them. The CDR3 length is 12 residues.

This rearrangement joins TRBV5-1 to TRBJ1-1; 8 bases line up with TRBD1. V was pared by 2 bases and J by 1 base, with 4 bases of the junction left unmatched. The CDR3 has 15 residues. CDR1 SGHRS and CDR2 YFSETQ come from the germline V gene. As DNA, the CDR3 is TGCGCCAGCAGCTTCCCTGGGACAGGGAACACTGAAGCTTTCTTT. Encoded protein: CASSFPGTGNTEAFF.

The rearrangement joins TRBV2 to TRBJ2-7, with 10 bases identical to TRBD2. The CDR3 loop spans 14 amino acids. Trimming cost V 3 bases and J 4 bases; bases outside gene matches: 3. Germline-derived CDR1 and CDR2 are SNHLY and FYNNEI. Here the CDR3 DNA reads TGTGCCAGCAGTGAGGAGCGGGAGGGTTACGAGCAGTACTTC. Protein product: CASSEEREGYEQYF. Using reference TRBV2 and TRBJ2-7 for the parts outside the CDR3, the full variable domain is EPEVTQTPSHQVTQMGQEVILRCVPISNHLYFYWYRQILGQKVEFLVSFYNNEISEKSEIFDDQFSVERPDGSNFTLKIRSTKLEDSAMYFCASSEEREGYEQYFGPGTRLTVT.

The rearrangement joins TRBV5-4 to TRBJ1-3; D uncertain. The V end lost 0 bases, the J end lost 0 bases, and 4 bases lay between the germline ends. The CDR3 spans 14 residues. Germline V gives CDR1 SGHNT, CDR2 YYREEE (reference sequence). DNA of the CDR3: TGTGCCAGCAGCTTGGACCCCTCTGGAAACACCATATATTTT. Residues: CASSLDPSGNTIYF. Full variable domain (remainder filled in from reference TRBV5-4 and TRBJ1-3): ETGVTQSPTHLIKTRGQQVTLRCSSQSGHNTVSWYQQALGQGPQFIFQYYREEENGRGNFPPRFSGLQFPNYSSELNVNALELDDSALYLCASSLDPSGNTIYFGEGSWLTVV.

The CDR3 protein is CSVTMPANTEAFF. The CDR3 DNA follows: TGCAGCGTCACCATGCCGGCTAACACTGAAGCTTTCTTT. The V call is TRBV29-1, the J call TRBJ1-1; no clear D gene. Trimming shortened V by 6 bases and J by 2 bases, and 13 bases separated the two germline ends. The V gene's germline CDR1 is SQVTM and CDR2 ANQGSEA. The CDR3 sequence is 13 residues long.

The CDR3 coding sequence is TGTGCCAGCAGGACAGGGAGCTCTGGAAACACCATATATTTT. Translation: CASRTGSSGNTIYF. V is TRBV6-5 and J is TRBJ1-3; 7 positions match TRBD1. The CDR3 length is 14 residues. Germline-derived CDR1 and CDR2 are MNHEY and SVGAGI. After removal of 6 bases from V and 0 bases from J, the junction contained 2 bases not matched to a gene.

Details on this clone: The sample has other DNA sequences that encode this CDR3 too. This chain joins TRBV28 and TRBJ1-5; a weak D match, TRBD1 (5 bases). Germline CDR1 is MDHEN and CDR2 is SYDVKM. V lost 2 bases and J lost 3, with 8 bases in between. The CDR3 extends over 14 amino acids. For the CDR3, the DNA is TGTGCCAGCAGTTTAGGGGGAGACAATCAGCCCCAGCATTTT. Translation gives CASSLGGDNQPQHF.

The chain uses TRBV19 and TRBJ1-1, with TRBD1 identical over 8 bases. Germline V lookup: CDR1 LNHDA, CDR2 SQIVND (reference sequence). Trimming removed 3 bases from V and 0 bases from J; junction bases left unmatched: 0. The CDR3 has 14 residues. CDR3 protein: CASSMGQVNTEAFF. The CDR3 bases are TGTGCCAGTAGTATGGGACAGGTGAACACTGAAGCTTTCTTT.

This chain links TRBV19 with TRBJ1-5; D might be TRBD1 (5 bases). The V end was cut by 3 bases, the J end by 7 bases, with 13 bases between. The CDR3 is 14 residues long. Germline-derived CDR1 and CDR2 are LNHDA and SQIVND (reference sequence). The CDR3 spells CASSMTGGKQPQHF. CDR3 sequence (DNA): TGTGCCAGTAGTATGACGGGGGGTAAGCAGCCCCAGCATTTT.

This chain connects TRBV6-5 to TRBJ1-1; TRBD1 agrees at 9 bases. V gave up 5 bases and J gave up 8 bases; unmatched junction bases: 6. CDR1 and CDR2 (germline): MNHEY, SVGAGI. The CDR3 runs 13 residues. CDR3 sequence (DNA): TGTGCCAGCAGTACTGACAGGGGGTCCGAAGCTTTCTTT. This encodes CASSTDRGSEAFF.

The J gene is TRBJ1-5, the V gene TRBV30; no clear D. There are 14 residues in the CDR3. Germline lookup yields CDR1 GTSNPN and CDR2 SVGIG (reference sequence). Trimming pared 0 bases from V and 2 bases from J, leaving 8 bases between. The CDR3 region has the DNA TGTGCCTGGAGTGTATCTACAGGCAATCAGCCCCAGCATTTT. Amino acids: CAWSVSTGNQPQHF.

The CDR3 reads CASSQTGATDTQYF. As DNA, the CDR3 is TGTGCCAGCAGCCAGACTGGGGCCACAGATACGCAGTATTTT. The gene calls are TRBV7-9 and TRBJ2-3; possible D gene TRBD1, 5 bases. The V end was cut by 5 bases, the J end by 2 bases, with 11 bases between. Germline V gene sequence: CDR1 SEHNR, CDR2 FQNEAQ (reference sequence). The CDR3 runs 14 residues.

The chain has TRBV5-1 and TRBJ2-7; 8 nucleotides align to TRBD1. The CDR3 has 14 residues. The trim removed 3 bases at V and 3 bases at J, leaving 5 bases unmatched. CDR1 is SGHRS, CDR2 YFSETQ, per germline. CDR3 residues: CASSYDRGVYEQYF. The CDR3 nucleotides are TGCGCCAGCAGCTACGACAGGGGTGTCTACGAGCAGTACTTC.

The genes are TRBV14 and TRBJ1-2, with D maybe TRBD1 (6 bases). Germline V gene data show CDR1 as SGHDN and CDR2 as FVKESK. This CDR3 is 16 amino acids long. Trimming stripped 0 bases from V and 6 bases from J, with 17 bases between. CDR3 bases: TGTGCCAGCAGCCAAGATGGCCGGGGGCGCTTCCATGGCTACACCTTC. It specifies CASSQDGRGRFHGYTF. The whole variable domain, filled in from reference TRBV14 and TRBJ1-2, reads EAGVTQFPSHSVIEKGQTVTLRCDPISGHDNLYWYRRVMGKEIKFLLHFVKESKQDESGMPNNRFLAERTGGTYSTLKVQPAELEDSGVYFCASSQDGRGRFHGYTFGSGTRLTVV.

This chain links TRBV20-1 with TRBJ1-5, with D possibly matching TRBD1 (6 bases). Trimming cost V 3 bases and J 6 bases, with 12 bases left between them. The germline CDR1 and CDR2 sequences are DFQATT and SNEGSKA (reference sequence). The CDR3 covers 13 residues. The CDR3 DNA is TGCAGTGCTAGTCCGGGGGCTGGTCAGCCCCAGCATTTT. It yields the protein CSASPGAGQPQHF.

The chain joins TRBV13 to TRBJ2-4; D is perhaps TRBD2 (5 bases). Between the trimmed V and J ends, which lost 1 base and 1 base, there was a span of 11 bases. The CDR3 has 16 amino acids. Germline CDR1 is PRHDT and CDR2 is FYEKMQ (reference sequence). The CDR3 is CASSLALVGAKNIQYF. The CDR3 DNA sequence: TGTGCCAGCAGCTTAGCACTAGTGGGGGCCAAAAACATTCAGTACTTC.

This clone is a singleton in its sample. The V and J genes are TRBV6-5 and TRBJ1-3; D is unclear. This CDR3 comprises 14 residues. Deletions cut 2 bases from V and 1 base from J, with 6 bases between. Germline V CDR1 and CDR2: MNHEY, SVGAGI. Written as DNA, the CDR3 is TGTGCCAGCAGTTACGGGGAGTCTGGAAACACCATATATTTT. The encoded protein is CASSYGESGNTIYF.

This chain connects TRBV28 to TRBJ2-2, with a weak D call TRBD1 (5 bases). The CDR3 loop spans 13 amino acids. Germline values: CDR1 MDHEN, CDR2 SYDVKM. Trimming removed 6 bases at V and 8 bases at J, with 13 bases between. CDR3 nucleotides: TGTGCCAGCAGCTTACAGGTCCCAGGGGAGCTGTTTTTT. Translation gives CASSLQVPGELFF.

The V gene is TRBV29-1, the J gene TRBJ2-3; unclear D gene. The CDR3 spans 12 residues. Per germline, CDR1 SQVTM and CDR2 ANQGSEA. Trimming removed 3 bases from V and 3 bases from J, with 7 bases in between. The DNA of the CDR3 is TGCAGCGTTGAGAGCGAAACAGATACGCAGTATTTT. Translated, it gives CSVESETDTQYF.

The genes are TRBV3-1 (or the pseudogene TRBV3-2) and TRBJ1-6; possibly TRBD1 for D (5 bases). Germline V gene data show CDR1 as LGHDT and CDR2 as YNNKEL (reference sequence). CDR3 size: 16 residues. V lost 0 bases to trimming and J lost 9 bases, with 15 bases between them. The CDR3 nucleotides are TGTGCCAGCAGCCAAGACCGGGGCAGGGTGTTTTCACCCCTCCACTTT. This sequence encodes CASSQDRGRVFSPLHF.

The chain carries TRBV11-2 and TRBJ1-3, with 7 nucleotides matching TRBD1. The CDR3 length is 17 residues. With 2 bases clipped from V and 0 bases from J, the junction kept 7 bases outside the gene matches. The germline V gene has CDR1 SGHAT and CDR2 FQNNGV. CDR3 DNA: TGTGCCAGCAGCTTATGGGCAGGGGGTTTCTCTGGAAACACCATATATTTT. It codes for CASSLWAGGFSGNTIYF. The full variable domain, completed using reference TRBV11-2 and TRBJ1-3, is EAGVAQSPRYKIIEKRQSVAFWCNPISGHATLYWYQQILGQGPKLLIQFQNNGVVDDSQLPKDRFSAERLKGVDSTLKIQPAKLEDSAVYLCASSLWAGGFSGNTIYFGEGSWLTVV.

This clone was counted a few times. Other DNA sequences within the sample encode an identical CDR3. CDR3 in amino acids: CASRGGSSYNEQFF. The CDR3 DNA is TGTGCCAGCAGAGGGGGAAGCTCCTACAATGAGCAGTTCTTC. The chain uses TRBV2 and TRBJ2-1; D might be TRBD1 (6 bases). Germline loops: CDR1 SNHLY, CDR2 FYNNEI. The CDR3 extends over 14 amino acids. V was trimmed by 6 bases and J by 0 bases, leaving 9 bases between them.

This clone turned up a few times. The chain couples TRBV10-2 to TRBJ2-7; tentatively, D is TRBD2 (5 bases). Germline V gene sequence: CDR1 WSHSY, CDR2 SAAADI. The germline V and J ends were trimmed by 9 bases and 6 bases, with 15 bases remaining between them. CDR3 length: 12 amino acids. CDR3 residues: CASFRPRGEQYF. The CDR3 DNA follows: TGCGCCAGTTTTAGACCTCGGGGCGAGCAGTACTTC.

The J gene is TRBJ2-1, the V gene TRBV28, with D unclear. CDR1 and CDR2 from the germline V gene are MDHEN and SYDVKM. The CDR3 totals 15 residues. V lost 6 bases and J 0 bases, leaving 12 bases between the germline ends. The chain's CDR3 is CASRIDGLSYNEQFF. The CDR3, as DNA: TGTGCCAGCAGGATCGACGGGCTCTCCTACAATGAGCAGTTCTTC. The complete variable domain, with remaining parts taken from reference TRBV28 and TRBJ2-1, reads DVKVTQSSRYLVKRTGEKVFLECVQDMDHENMFWYRQDPGLGLRLIYFSYDVKMKEKGDIPEGYSVSREKKERFSLILESASTNQTSMYLCASRIDGLSYNEQFFGPGTRLTVL.

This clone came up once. The chain's CDR3 is CASSLETDTQYF. In DNA form, the CDR3 reads TGTGCCAGCAGCTTGGAGACAGATACGCAGTATTTT. The gene calls are TRBV5-5 and TRBJ2-3; D unclear. V lost 0 bases to trimming and J lost 3 bases, with 2 bases between them. Germline CDR1 SGHKS, CDR2 YYEKEE (reference sequence). The CDR3 is 12 amino acids. The full variable domain, with the rest looked up from reference TRBV5-5 and TRBJ2-3, is DAGVTQSPTHLIKTRGQQVTLRCSPISGHKSVSWYQQVLGQGPQFIFQYYEKEERGRGNFPDRFSARQFPNYSSELNVNALLLGDSALYLCASSLETDTQYFGPGTRLTVL.

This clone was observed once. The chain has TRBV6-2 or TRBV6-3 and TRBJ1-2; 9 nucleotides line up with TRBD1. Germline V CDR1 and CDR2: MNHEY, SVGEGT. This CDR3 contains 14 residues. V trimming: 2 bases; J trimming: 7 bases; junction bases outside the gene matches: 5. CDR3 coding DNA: TGTGCCAGCAGTTACCCCACAGGGGGCCGTGGCTACACCTTC. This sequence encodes CASSYPTGGRGYTF.

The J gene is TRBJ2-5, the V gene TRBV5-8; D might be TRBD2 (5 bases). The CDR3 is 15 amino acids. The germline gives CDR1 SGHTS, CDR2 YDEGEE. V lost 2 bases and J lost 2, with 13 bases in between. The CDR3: CASSFSGRTQETQYF. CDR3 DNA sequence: TGTGCCAGCAGCTTCAGCGGCAGGACTCAAGAGACCCAGTACTTC. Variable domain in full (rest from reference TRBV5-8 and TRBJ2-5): EAGVTQSPTHLIKTRGQQATLRCSPISGHTSVYWYQQALGLGLQFLLWYDEGEERNRGNFPPRFSGRQFPNYSSELNVNALELEDSALYLCASSFSGRTQETQYFGPGTRLLVL.